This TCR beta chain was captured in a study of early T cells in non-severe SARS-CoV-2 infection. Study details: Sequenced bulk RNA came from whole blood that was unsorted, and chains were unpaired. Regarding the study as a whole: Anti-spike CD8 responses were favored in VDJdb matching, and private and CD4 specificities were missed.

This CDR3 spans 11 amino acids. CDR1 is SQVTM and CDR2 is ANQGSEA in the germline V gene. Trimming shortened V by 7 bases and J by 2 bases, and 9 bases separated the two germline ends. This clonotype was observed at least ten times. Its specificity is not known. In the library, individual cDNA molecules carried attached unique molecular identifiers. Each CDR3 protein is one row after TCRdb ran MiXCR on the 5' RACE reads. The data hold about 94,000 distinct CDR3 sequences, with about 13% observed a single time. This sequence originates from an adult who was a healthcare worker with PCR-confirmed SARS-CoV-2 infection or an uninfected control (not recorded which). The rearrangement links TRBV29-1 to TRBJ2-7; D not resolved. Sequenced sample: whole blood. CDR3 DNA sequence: TGCAGCGCCGGTTCCACCTACGAGCAGTACTTC. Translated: CSAGSTYEQYF.